These 17 T cell receptor beta chains were sequenced from one sample in a study of OX40 agonist ivuxolimab in advanced cancers. Some clones are missing from TCRdb's copy, which holds only in-frame ones; the method was immunoSEQ multiplex PCR. The table has under 80,000 clones, 85% seen once. The input for sequencing was CD4+ or CD8+ T cells sorted from blood, taken in a trial of the OX40 agonist ivuxolimab. Receptors originate from an adult with an advanced solid tumor such as melanoma, head and neck, liver or kidney cancer.

This sequence joins TRBV5-6 and TRBJ2-7; D is perhaps TRBD2 (6 bases). Between the trimmed V and J ends, which lost 2 bases and 6 bases, there was a span of 15 bases. Germline V gene sequence: CDR1 SGHDT, CDR2 YYEEEE. The CDR3 runs to 14 residues. Here the CDR3 DNA reads TGTGCCAGCAGCTTCCCGGGACTTGGGGTCGAGCAGTACTTC. Its protein is CASSFPGLGVEQYF.

This chain joins TRBV7-9 and TRBJ1-5, with a possible D match to TRBD1 (5 bases). The length of the CDR3 is 14 residues. CDR1 SEHNR and CDR2 FQNEAQ come from the germline V gene (reference sequence). V lost 2 bases and J 7 bases, leaving 12 bases between the germline ends. CDR3 residues: CASSLSSQGQPQHF. CDR3 DNA sequence: TGTGCCAGCAGCTTATCAAGCCAGGGACAGCCCCAGCATTTT.

Only one count was recorded for this clone. The genes are TRBV5-1 and TRBJ2-3; D perhaps matches TRBD2 (5 bases). Germline CDR1 reads SGHRS; CDR2 reads YFSETQ. The CDR3 extends over 14 amino acids. Trimming left V 2 bases short and J 2 bases short, with 9 bases between. The CDR3 protein is CASSFRTDTDTQYF. The CDR3, as DNA: TGCGCCAGCAGCTTCAGGACTGACACAGATACGCAGTATTTT. Full variable domain (remainder filled in from reference TRBV5-1 and TRBJ2-3): KAGVTQTPRYLIKTRGQQVTLSCSPISGHRSVSWYQQTPGQGLQFLFEYFSETQRNKGNFPGRFSGRQFSNSRSEMNVSTLELGDSALYLCASSFRTDTDTQYFGPGTRLTVL.

The chain recombines TRBV18 with TRBJ2-1, with D maybe TRBD1 (6 bases). The CDR3 contains 18 residues. Germline CDR1 is KGHSH and CDR2 is LQKENI. The V and J ends lost 4 bases and 0 bases respectively, with 19 bases between them. The DNA for the CDR3 is TGTGCCAGCTCACTCCGGCAGGGGTCCTCACTCTCCTACAATGAGCAGTTCTTC. Translating it yields CASSLRQGSSLSYNEQFF.

The CDR3 DNA is TGTGCCAGCGGAAATTCCTATAATTCACCCCTCCACTTT. Its translation: CASGNSYNSPLHF. This chain joins TRBV6-1 and TRBJ1-6, with D unclear. The CDR3 consists of 13 residues. Trimming took off 8 bases at V and 1 base at J, with 6 bases between the two ends. CDR1 is MNHNS and CDR2 is SASEGT in the germline V gene.

The chain employs TRBV5-1 and TRBJ1-1; 9 positions match TRBD1. Trimming at V came to 0 bases and at J to 3 bases, leaving 3 bases not matched to a gene. CDR1 and CDR2 (germline): SGHRS, YFSETQ. This CDR3 is built from 15 residues. The CDR3, as DNA: TGCGCCAGCAGCTTGGACAGGGGGCGAGACACTGAAGCTTTCTTT. It is translated as CASSLDRGRDTEAFF.

The rearrangement joins TRBV6-5 to TRBJ2-7; D is ambiguous. The germline V gene has CDR1 MNHEY and CDR2 SVGAGI. V shed 2 bases and J shed 6 bases, with 11 bases lying between them. The CDR3 contains 13 residues. CDR3 bases: TGTGCCAGCAGTTACCGGGCCCCTGTCGAGCAGTACTTC. The encoded protein is CASSYRAPVEQYF.

The chain uses TRBV11-3 and TRBJ2-5, with 7 bases aligning to TRBD1. J gave up 4 bases and V 3 bases, and 2 bases lay outside the gene matches. Germline assignment: CDR1 SGHNT and CDR2 YENEEA. The CDR3 runs to 13 residues. The CDR3 region is CASSFTGAETQYF. CDR3 nucleotides: TGTGCCAGCAGCTTTACAGGGGCAGAGACCCAGTACTTC.

The gene calls are TRBV5-6 and TRBJ2-2; 9 bases line up with TRBD1. The CDR3 contains 15 residues. The V gene end was trimmed by 0 bases and the J gene end by 7 bases; junction bases not matched to a gene: 4. In germline, CDR1 is SGHDT, CDR2 YYEEEE. The CDR3 is CASSLDRGLDGELFF. CDR3 DNA sequence: TGTGCCAGCAGCTTGGACAGGGGGCTTGACGGGGAGCTGTTTTTT.

This chain joins TRBV9 and TRBJ2-2, with TRBD2 matching 8 bases. The junction had 5 bases not matched to a gene; V was cut back by 0 bases and J by 7 bases. The germline V gene has CDR1 SGDLS and CDR2 YYNGEE. This CDR3 has 15 amino acids. CDR3 nucleotide sequence: TGTGCCAGCAGCGTAGGCGGGGGGCCGGGCGGGGAGCTGTTTTTT. Its translation is CASSVGGGPGGELFF.

The rearrangement uses TRBV13 and TRBJ2-7; 10 bases line up with TRBD1. The CDR3 spans 15 residues. The trim removed 5 bases at V and 5 bases at J, leaving 9 bases unmatched. The germline CDR1 and CDR2 sequences are PRHDT and FYEKMQ (reference sequence). CDR3 amino acids: CASSHPTGGVHEQYF. The CDR3 DNA sequence: TGTGCCAGCAGCCATCCGACAGGGGGCGTGCACGAGCAGTACTTC.

Here the CDR3 reads CASSKQPGANVLTF. DNA of the CDR3: TGCGCCAGCAGTAAACAGCCTGGGGCCAACGTCCTGACTTTC. The V and J genes are TRBV10-2 and TRBJ2-6; no firm D call. There are 14 residues in the CDR3. CDR1 and CDR2 (germline): WSHSY, SAAADI. Trimming cost V 5 bases and J 2 bases, with 7 bases left between them.

The chain carries TRBV11-2 and TRBJ2-6; a weak D match, TRBD2 (6 bases). The germline CDR1 and CDR2 sequences are SGHAT and FQNNGV. Trimming took 1 base from V and 4 from J, leaving 11 bases between them. This CDR3 region has 16 residues. CDR3 nucleotides: TGTGCCAGCAGCTTAGTAGGAGGGGCCGGGGCCAACGTCCTGACTTTC. Amino acid sequence: CASSLVGGAGANVLTF. Complete variable domain (other parts from reference TRBV11-2 and TRBJ2-6): EAGVAQSPRYKIIEKRQSVAFWCNPISGHATLYWYQQILGQGPKLLIQFQNNGVVDDSQLPKDRFSAERLKGVDSTLKIQPAKLEDSAVYLCASSLVGGAGANVLTFGAGSRLTVL.

The chain couples TRBV6-6 to TRBJ2-3, with D unresolved. The CDR3 length is 13 residues. Between the trimmed V and J ends, which lost 0 bases and 2 bases, there was a span of 3 bases. The germline gives CDR1 MNHNY, CDR2 SVGAGI (reference sequence). CDR3 loop: CASSYSTTDTQYF. The CDR3 region has the DNA TGTGCCAGCAGTTACTCTACCACAGATACGCAGTATTTT.

The CDR3 region has the DNA TGTGCCAGTATGGGGACAGGGGCCCTCAATCAGCCCCAGCATTTT. This sequence encodes CASMGTGALNQPQHF. The rearrangement uses TRBV19 and TRBJ1-5; 10 bases are a match to TRBD1. V shed 7 bases and J 3 bases; nucleotides not matched to a gene: 6. The CDR3 consists of 15 residues. The germline gives CDR1 LNHDA, CDR2 SQIVND (reference sequence).

The chain uses TRBV5-4 and TRBJ2-2; perhaps TRBD2 as D (7 bases). The CDR3 spans 16 residues. Trimming removed 3 bases at V and 3 bases at J, with 15 bases between. Germline lookup yields CDR1 SGHNT and CDR2 YYREEE (reference sequence). The CDR3 coding sequence is TGTGCCAGCAGCTCCCTAGGGGGGGCGCACACCGGGGAGCTGTTTTTT. Translation gives CASSSLGGAHTGELFF.

The chain uses TRBV5-1 and TRBJ2-7; D remains unclear. This CDR3 is built from 16 residues. V was cut by 2 bases and J by 2 bases, with 17 bases left in between. CDR1 SGHRS and CDR2 YFSETQ come from the germline V gene. CDR3 loop: CASSFSMTSSTYEQYF. DNA of the CDR3: TGCGCCAGCAGCTTCAGTATGACTTCCTCGACCTACGAGCAGTACTTC.